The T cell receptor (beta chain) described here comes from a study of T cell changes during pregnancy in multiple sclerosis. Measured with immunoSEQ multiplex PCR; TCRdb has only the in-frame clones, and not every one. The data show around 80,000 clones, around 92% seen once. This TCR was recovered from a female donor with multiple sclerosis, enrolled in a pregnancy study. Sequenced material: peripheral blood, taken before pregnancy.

The CDR3 nucleotides read TGCGCCAGCAGTCATCAGGACACCTACGGCTATGGCTACACCTTC. It encodes CASSHQDTYGYGYTF. The chain joins TRBV23-1 to TRBJ1-2; D may be TRBD1 (5 bases). TRBV23-1 is identified as an open reading frame with a role that is uncertain. The length of the CDR3 is 15 residues. V dropped 3 bases and J dropped 4 bases, with 15 bases sitting between them.